Detailed here is one TCR beta chain. Its antigen is not known. Via MiXCR, TCRdb re-called the 5' RACE reads, giving one row per CDR3 protein. The sample records some 900,000 distinct CDR3 sequences, about 12% being singletons. This sample was included in a study of identical twins. Study-level points and caveats: Within monozygotic twins, out-of-frame TCR alpha sharing was underestimated by the models.

These same data were also listed under a study on yellow fever vaccine responses in identical twins.

Input material: PBMCs. This receptor was identified in a woman in her late teens or twenties in good health.

CDR3 protein: CASSPSGNTYNEQFF. CDR3 nucleotide sequence: TGCGCCAGCAGCCCTAGCGGGAATACCTACAATGAGCAGTTCTTC. The gene calls are TRBV5-1 and TRBJ2-1; 9 bases are shared with TRBD2. The CDR3 consists of 15 residues. CDR1 is SGHRS and CDR2 is YFSETQ in the germline V gene. The ends lost 4 bases at V and 2 bases at J; junction bases unmatched: 4.